This T cell receptor beta chain was recovered during a study of identical twins' blood T cells. TCRdb analysed the 5' RACE reads with MiXCR anew, one entry per CDR3 protein. The sample yields roughly 340,000 distinct CDR3 sequences, over 25% seen once. Germline V gives CDR1 MGHDK, CDR2 SYGVNS. Trimming removed 6 bases from V and 1 base from J, with 6 bases in between. This CDR3 is 13 amino acids long. This clonotype was seen repeatedly, ten times or more. This receptor was obtained from a woman between 18 and 50 years old in good health. Source material: PBMCs. The gene calls are TRBV25-1 and TRBJ2-2; maybe TRBD2 (5 bases). Here the CDR3 reads CASRGLNTGELFF. The CDR3 DNA is TGTGCCAGCAGAGGACTGAACACCGGGGAGCTGTTTTTT.